This entry lists 14 T cell receptor beta chains sequenced from one sample in a study of OX40 agonist ivuxolimab in advanced cancers. Sequenced by immunoSEQ multiplex PCR; TCRdb stores in-frame clones only, minus some. The table records about 53,000 clones, more than 75% of them present only once. The material sequenced was CD4+ or CD8+ T cells sorted from blood, taken in a trial of the OX40 agonist ivuxolimab. The receptors stem from an adult with an advanced solid tumor such as melanoma, head and neck, liver or kidney cancer.

This rearrangement joins TRBV7-8 to TRBJ1-2; 8 bases line up with TRBD1. The germline gives CDR1 SGHVS, CDR2 FQNEAQ. V lost 2 bases to trimming and J lost 6 bases; unmatched junction nucleotides: 5. The CDR3 covers 14 residues. CDR3 DNA sequence: TGTGCCAGCAGCTTAACTCCGGGACAGGATGGCTACACCTTC. This translates into CASSLTPGQDGYTF.

Comment on this clone: The junction differs from germline at one of its ends, possibly a read error. The chain recombines TRBV7-7 with TRBJ2-3, with TRBD1 identical over 7 bases. This CDR3 has 13 amino acids. Germline V gives CDR1 SSHAT, CDR2 FNYEAQ (reference sequence). The CDR3 here is CASRPQGTDTQYF. CDR3 nucleotide sequence: TGTGCTAGCAGGCCACAGGGGACCGATACGCAGTATTTT.

V usage is TRBV6-1 and J usage is TRBJ2-7, with 9 nucleotides matching TRBD2. Germline CDR1 MNHNS, CDR2 SASEGT. This CDR3 spans 15 amino acids. V shed 4 bases and J 5 bases; nucleotides not matched to a gene: 9. CDR3 sequence reads: CASSGASGNTHEQYF. CDR3 coding DNA: TGTGCCAGCAGTGGGGCTAGCGGGAACACCCACGAGCAGTACTTC.

This chain uses TRBV30 with TRBJ2-4; 7 nucleotides match TRBD1. Germline V gene lookup returns CDR1 GTSNPN and CDR2 SVGIG (reference sequence). The CDR3 has 14 amino acids. The trim removed 1 base at V and 8 bases at J, leaving 8 bases unmatched. CDR3 protein: CAWSAANRGYIQYF. CDR3 in DNA: TGTGCCTGGAGTGCTGCAAACAGGGGTTACATTCAGTACTTC.

The chain has TRBV27 and TRBJ1-6; D call uncertain. Trimming removed 6 bases from V and 0 bases from J, with 6 bases in between. Germline V gene sequence: CDR1 MNHEY, CDR2 SMNVEV (reference sequence). The CDR3 is 14 residues long. The CDR3, as DNA: TGTGCCAGCAGCCCGAGCTCCTATAATTCACCCCTCCACTTT. Translating gives CASSPSSYNSPLHF.

By sample share, this clone is medium-sized. This chain joins TRBV7-8 and TRBJ2-3; D gene ambiguous. The V end was cut by 5 bases, the J end by 1 base, with 7 bases between. The CDR3 runs to 13 residues. The germline gives CDR1 SGHVS, CDR2 FQNEAQ. CDR3 sequence reads: CASSPSGTDTQYF. CDR3 DNA sequence: TGTGCCAGCAGCCCTTCCGGCACAGATACGCAGTATTTT.

The chain combines TRBV6-5 with TRBJ2-4; 9 bases are shared with TRBD1. CDR3 length: 16 residues. Per germline, CDR1 MNHEY and CDR2 SVGAGI. V lost 0 bases to trimming and J lost 11 bases; unmatched junction nucleotides: 11. Here the CDR3 reads CASSYSPGQGFGLQYF. The CDR3 region has the DNA TGTGCCAGCAGTTACTCACCGGGACAGGGTTTTGGGCTTCAGTACTTC.

V is TRBV9 and J is TRBJ2-1, with a weak D call TRBD2 (5 bases). CDR1 and CDR2 from the germline V gene are SGDLS and YYNGEE. The CDR3 consists of 13 residues. The germline V and J ends were trimmed by 0 bases and 8 bases, with 9 bases remaining between them. In DNA form, the CDR3 reads TGTGCCAGCAGCGTAGGGTTAGCGTATGAGCAGTTCTTC. Translating it yields CASSVGLAYEQFF.

The chain combines TRBV11-3 with TRBJ1-4, with TRBD1 identical over 9 bases. This CDR3 has 16 residues. V trimming: 5 bases; J trimming: 8 bases; junction bases outside the gene matches: 12. Germline V gene data show CDR1 as SGHNT and CDR2 as YENEEA. The CDR3 nucleotides read TGTGCCAGCAGCCCCCGTGGGACAGGGTATGGAGAAAAACTGTTTTTT. Translating gives CASSPRGTGYGEKLFF.

The chain joins TRBV6-5 to TRBJ1-1, with 8 positions matching TRBD1. Germline V lookup: CDR1 MNHEY, CDR2 SVGAGI. The V segment lost 5 bases and the J segment 1 base; nucleotides outside the gene matches: 3. The length of the CDR3 is 14 residues. The CDR3 DNA follows: TGTGCCAGCAGTCAGGGACAGGCGAACACTGAAGCTTTCTTT. Protein: CASSQGQANTEAFF.

This chain uses TRBV6-5 with TRBJ2-1; possibly TRBD2 for D (6 bases). The germline V gene encodes CDR1 MNHEY and CDR2 SVGAGI. V was shortened by 4 bases and J by 9 bases, with 13 bases between the two germline ends. The CDR3 has 13 amino acids. CDR3 sequence (DNA): TGTGCCAGCAGTTCGACTAGTGCGGCTGAGCAGTTCTTC. It translates to CASSSTSAAEQFF.

This clone has more than one count but fewer than ten. The rearrangement joins TRBV7-3 to TRBJ2-5; D unclear. CDR3 length: 13 amino acids. Deletions cut 0 bases from V and 5 bases from J, with 7 bases between. The V gene's germline CDR1 is SGHTA and CDR2 FQGTGA. The CDR3 sequence is CASSLTHGETQYF. The CDR3 DNA sequence: TGTGCCAGCAGCTTAACACATGGGGAGACCCAGTACTTC.

V is TRBV28 and J is TRBJ1-5; tentatively, D is TRBD1 (6 bases). The CDR3 runs to 13 residues. Per germline, CDR1 MDHEN and CDR2 SYDVKM. Trimming shortened V by 5 bases and J by 3 bases, and 8 bases separated the two germline ends. CDR3 in amino acids: CASSDRNNQPQHF. CDR3 DNA sequence: TGTGCCAGCAGTGACAGGAACAATCAGCCCCAGCATTTT.

This chain connects TRBV21-1 to TRBJ1-5. TRBV21-1 is classified as a pseudogene. The CDR3 covers 14 residues. The CDR3 DNA is TGTGCCAGTATAAGCGGGGGCTGCGGGCAGCCCCAGCATTTT. It is translated as CASISGGCGQPQHF.